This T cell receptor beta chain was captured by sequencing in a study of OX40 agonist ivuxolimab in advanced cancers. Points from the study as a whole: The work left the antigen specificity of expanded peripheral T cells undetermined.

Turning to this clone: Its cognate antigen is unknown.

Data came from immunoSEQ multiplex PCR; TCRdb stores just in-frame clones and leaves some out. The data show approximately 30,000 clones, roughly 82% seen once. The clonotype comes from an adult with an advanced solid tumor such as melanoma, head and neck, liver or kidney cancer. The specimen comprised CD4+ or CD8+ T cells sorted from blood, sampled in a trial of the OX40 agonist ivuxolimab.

This chain's CDR3 is CASSTRWGQGASYGYTF. The CDR3 coding sequence is TGTGCCAGCAGTACTCGGTGGGGGCAGGGGGCGAGTTATGGCTACACCTTC. The chain recombines TRBV28 with TRBJ1-2; 8 positions match TRBD1. CDR3 length: 17 residues. Trimming cost V 5 bases and J 5 bases; bases outside gene matches: 16. CDR1 and CDR2 (germline): MDHEN, SYDVKM.